The next 18 T cell receptor beta chains were all read from a single sample in a study of CXCR3-negative and CXCR3-positive naive CD8 T cells. Whole-study results and caveats: For CXCR3-positive naive cells, TRB CDR3s were more hydrophobic than those of CXCR3-negative naive cells.

These TCRs are of unknown antigen specificity. In preparing the TRB cDNA libraries, 5' RACE with UMI labels was used. Reprocessing the 5' RACE reads, TCRdb reports a single entry for every CDR3 protein and omits DNA. Its table records 50,000 to 70,000 distinct CDR3 sequences. Sequencing was done on a sample of naive CXCR3+ CD8+ T cells from blood. Subset defined: CD45RO-CCR7+CD27+CD95- naive CD8+ T cells expressing CXCR3 (TNR3+). These receptors came from a human donor in good health. Some clones in this sample may be carry-over from other donors' samples.

The V and J genes are TRBV3-1 and TRBJ1-4. Germline assignment: CDR1 LGHDT and CDR2 YNNKEL (reference sequence). The CDR3 has 16 residues. The CDR3 sequence is CASEDSAVATNEKLFF.

V is TRBV12-3 or TRBV12-4 and J is TRBJ2-1; checking the TCRdb D call of TRBD1 is not possible without DNA. The CDR3 has 16 amino acids. This CDR3 reads CASSTRDRPSYNEQFF.

The chain links TRBV9 to TRBJ1-1; the TRBD1 assignment by TCRdb is unverifiable without DNA. This CDR3 comprises 15 residues. Germline CDR1 reads SGDLS; CDR2 reads YYNGEE. The CDR3 reads CASSGTGEMNTEAFF.

The chain uses TRBV3-1 and TRBJ2-3; there is no DNA to check the TCRdb D call of TRBD2. CDR1 is LGHDT and CDR2 is YNNKEL in the germline V gene (reference sequence). This CDR3 spans 16 amino acids. The CDR3 here is CASSQGLAGDEDTQYF.

This sequence joins TRBV15 and TRBJ2-7; TCRdb lists TRBD1, though no DNA is available to test this call. CDR3 length: 17 amino acids. Per the germline V gene, CDR1 is LNHNV and CDR2 is YYDKDF (reference sequence). This CDR3 is CATSRDQADIPSYEQYF.

The chain recombines TRBV14 with TRBJ2-1; the TRBD1 assignment by TCRdb is unverifiable without DNA. The V gene's germline CDR1 is SGHDN and CDR2 FVKESK. CDR3 size: 15 residues. This chain's CDR3 is CASSQVGQAGDEQFF.

The chain carries TRBV29-1 and TRBJ1-1. Germline lookup yields CDR1 SQVTM and CDR2 ANQGSEA. CDR3 length: 14 residues. The CDR3 protein is CSVALGTTNTEAFF.

The rearrangement uses TRBV12-3 or TRBV12-4 and TRBJ2-3. The length of the CDR3 is 12 residues. The CDR3 loop is CASSVSTDTQYF.

The chain links TRBV15 to TRBJ2-7; TCRdb proposes TRBD2, but this gene call is untestable without DNA. This CDR3 is built from 15 residues. CDR1 LNHNV and CDR2 YYDKDF come from the germline V gene (reference sequence). The chain's CDR3 is CATSREGEGPYEQYF. The full variable domain, completed using reference TRBV15 and TRBJ2-7, is DAMVIQNPRYQVTQFGKPVTLSCSQTLNHNVMYWYQQKSSQAPKLLFHYYDKDFNNEADTPDNFQSRRPNTSFCFLDIRSPGLGDTAMYLCATSREGEGPYEQYFGPGTRLTVT.

CDR3 protein: CASSPDRWGPEAFF. The chain carries TRBV6-6 and TRBJ1-1; TCRdb names TRBD1, which stays unverified in the absence of DNA. Germline V gives CDR1 MNHNY, CDR2 SVGAGI (reference sequence). This CDR3 contains 14 residues.

The genes are TRBV4-3 and TRBJ2-4; TCRdb's D gene call, TRBD1, goes unchecked for lack of DNA. The CDR3 sequence is 15 residues long. Germline loops: CDR1 LGHNA, CDR2 YSLEER. Here the CDR3 reads CASSPTGDPKNIQYF.

The V gene is TRBV2, the J gene TRBJ2-7; TCRdb reports TRBD2, a call that lacks DNA to check it against. The CDR3 is 14 residues long. Germline loops: CDR1 SNHLY, CDR2 FYNNEI. This CDR3 is CASSAIALSYEQYF.

This chain joins TRBV5-1 and TRBJ2-1; absent DNA, TCRdb's TRBD2 call cannot be checked. The germline gives CDR1 SGHRS, CDR2 YFSETQ. CDR3 length: 13 residues. This CDR3 is CASSFLAGGEQFF.

The rearrangement links TRBV29-1 to TRBJ2-7. Looked up from germline, CDR1 is SQVTM and CDR2 is ANQGSEA. CDR3 length: 13 amino acids. CDR3 amino acids: CSVEAQGSYEQYF.

The chain couples TRBV28 to TRBJ2-7; TCRdb's assignment of TRBD1 cannot be checked, as there is no DNA. This CDR3 is 13 amino acids long. Germline CDR1 MDHEN, CDR2 SYDVKM. The CDR3 loop is CASSFQGGRTQYF. The variable domain in full, completed from reference TRBV28 and TRBJ2-7, reads DVKVTQSSRYLVKRTGEKVFLECVQDMDHENMFWYRQDPGLGLRLIYFSYDVKMKEKGDIPEGYSVSREKKERFSLILESASTNQTSMYLCASSFQGGRTQYFGPGTRLTVT.

The chain couples TRBV28 to TRBJ1-5; lacking DNA, the TRBD1 call made by TCRdb goes unchecked. This CDR3 contains 18 residues. CDR1 and CDR2 (germline): MDHEN, SYDVKM. The CDR3 protein is CASSFPEFRQGPDQPQHF.

The chain is built from TRBV12-3 or TRBV12-4 and TRBJ2-1; the D gene TCRdb calls, TRBD1, cannot be checked with no DNA. The CDR3 covers 14 residues. The CDR3 region is CASAEGASIDEQFF.

The chain recombines TRBV12-3 or TRBV12-4 with TRBJ2-1. There are 14 residues in the CDR3. The CDR3 sequence is CASTLTGLVDEKFF.